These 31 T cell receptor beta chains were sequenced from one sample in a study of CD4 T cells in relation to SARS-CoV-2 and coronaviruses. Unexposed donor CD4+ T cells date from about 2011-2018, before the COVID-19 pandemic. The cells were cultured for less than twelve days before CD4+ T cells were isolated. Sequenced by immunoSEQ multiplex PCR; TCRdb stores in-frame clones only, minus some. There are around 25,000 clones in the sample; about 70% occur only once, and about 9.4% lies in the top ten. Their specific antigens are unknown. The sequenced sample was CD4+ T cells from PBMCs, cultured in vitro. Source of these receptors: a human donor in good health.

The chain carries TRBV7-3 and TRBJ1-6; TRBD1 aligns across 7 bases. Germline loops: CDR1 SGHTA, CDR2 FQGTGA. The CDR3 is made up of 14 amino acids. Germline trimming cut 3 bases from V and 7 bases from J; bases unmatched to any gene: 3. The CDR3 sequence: CASSLGQPNSPLHF. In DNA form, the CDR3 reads TGTGCCAGCAGCTTGGGACAGCCAAATTCACCCCTCCACTTT.

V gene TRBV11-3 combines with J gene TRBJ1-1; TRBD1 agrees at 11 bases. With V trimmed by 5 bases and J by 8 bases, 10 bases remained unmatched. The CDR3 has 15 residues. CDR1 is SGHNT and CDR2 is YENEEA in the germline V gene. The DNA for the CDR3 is TGTGCCAGCAGCCCCCGGACAGGGGGCGAAGAGGAAGCTTTCTTT. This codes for CASSPRTGGEEEAFF.

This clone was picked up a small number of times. CDR3 in amino acids: CAIRRTFPVLSNQPQHF. DNA for the CDR3: TGTGCCATCCGGAGGACCTTCCCAGTCCTTAGCAATCAGCCCCAGCATTTT. The chain links TRBV9 to TRBJ1-5, with D uncertain. From germline, CDR1 is SGDLS and CDR2 YYNGEE. This CDR3 has 17 residues. Trimming shortened V by 9 bases and J by 0 bases, and 22 bases separated the two germline ends.

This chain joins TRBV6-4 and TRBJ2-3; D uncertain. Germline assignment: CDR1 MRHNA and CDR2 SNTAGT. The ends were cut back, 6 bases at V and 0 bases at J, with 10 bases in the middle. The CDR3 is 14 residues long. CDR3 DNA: TGTGCCAGCAGGGTTAGCCGTAGCACAGATACGCAGTATTTT. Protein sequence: CASRVSRSTDTQYF.

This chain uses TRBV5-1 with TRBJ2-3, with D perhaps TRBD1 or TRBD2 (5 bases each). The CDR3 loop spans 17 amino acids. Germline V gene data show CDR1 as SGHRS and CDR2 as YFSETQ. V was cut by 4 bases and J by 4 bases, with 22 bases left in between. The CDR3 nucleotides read TGCGCCAGCAGCGTACTCGGGACGACCCGGATCGCAGATACGCAGTATTTT. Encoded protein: CASSVLGTTRIADTQYF.

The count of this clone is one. CDR3 in amino acids: CASSYGQTLGDEQFF. CDR3 nucleotide sequence: TGTGCCAGCAGTTACGGACAGACCCTCGGCGATGAGCAGTTCTTC. This chain links TRBV6-2 or TRBV6-3 with TRBJ2-1, with D possibly TRBD1 on 6 matching bases. This CDR3 has 15 amino acids. CDR1 is MNHEY and CDR2 is SVGEGT in the germline V gene. Trimming removed 2 bases at V and 8 bases at J, with 16 bases between.

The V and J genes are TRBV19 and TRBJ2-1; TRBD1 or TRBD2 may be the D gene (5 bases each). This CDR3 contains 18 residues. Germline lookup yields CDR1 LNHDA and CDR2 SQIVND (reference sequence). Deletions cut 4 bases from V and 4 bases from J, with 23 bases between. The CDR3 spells CASSTYPGDLHRYNEQFF. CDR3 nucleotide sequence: TGTGCCAGTAGTACCTACCCCGGGGACCTTCATCGATACAATGAGCAGTTCTTC. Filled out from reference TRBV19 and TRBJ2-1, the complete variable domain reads DGGITQSPKYLFRKEGQNVTLSCEQNLNHDAMYWYRQDPGQGLRLIYYSQIVNDFQKGDIAEGYSVSREKKESFPLTVTSAQKNPTAFYLCASSTYPGDLHRYNEQFFGPGTRLTVL.

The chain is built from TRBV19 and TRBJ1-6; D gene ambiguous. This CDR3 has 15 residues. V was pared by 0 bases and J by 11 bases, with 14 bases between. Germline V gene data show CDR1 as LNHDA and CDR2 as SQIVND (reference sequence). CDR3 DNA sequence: TGTGCCAGTAGTATAGATAGCGGAATCCCCACACCCCTCCACTTT. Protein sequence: CASSIDSGIPTPLHF.

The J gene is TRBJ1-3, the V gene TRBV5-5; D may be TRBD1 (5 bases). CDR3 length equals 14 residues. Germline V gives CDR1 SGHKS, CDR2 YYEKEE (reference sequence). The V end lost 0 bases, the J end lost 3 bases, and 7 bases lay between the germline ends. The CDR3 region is CASSLGQLGNTIYF. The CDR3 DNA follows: TGTGCCAGCAGCTTGGGACAGCTTGGAAACACCATATATTTT.

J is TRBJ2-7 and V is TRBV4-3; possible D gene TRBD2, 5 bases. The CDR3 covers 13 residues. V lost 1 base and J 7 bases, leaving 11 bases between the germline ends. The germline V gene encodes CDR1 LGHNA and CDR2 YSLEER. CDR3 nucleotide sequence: TGCGCCAGCAGCCAAGGGGGTCGCGGGGAGCAGTACTTC. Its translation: CASSQGGRGEQYF.

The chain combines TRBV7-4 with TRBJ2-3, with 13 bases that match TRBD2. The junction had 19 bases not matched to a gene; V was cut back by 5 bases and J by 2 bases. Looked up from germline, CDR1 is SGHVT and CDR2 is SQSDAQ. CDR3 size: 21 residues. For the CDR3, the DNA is TGTGCCAGCAGCACACATGGGGGACTAGCGGGACGCCGGGGGGTCACAGATACGCAGTATTTT. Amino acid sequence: CASSTHGGLAGRRGVTDTQYF.

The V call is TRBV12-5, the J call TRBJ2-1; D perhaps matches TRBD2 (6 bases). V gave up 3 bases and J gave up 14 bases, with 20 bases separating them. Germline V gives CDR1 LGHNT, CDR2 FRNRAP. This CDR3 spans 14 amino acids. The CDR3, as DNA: TGTGCTAGTGGTTTACTAACCGCTGGAGGGAACGAGTTCTTC. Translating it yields CASGLLTAGGNEFF. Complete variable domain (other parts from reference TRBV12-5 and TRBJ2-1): DARVTQTPRHKVTEMGQEVTMRCQPILGHNTVFWYRQTMMQGLELLAYFRNRAPLDDSGMPKDRFSAEMPDATLATLKIQPSEPRDSAVYFCASGLLTAGGNEFFGPGTRLTVL.

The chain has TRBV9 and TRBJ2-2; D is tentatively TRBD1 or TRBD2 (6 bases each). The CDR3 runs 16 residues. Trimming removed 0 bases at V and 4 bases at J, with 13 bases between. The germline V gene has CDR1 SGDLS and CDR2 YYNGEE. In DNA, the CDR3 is TGTGCCAGCAGCGTAGCCGGGGGCGCGGGCACCGGGGAGCTGTTTTTT. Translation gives CASSVAGGAGTGELFF.

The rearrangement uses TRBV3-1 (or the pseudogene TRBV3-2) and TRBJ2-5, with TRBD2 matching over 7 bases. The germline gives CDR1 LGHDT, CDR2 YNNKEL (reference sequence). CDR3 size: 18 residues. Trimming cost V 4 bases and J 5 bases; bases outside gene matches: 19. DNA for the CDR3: TGTGCCAGCAGCCTTCCTTCCACCGGACTAGGTACTAGGGAGACCCAGTACTTC. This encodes CASSLPSTGLGTRETQYF.

CDR3 region: CASSVKGDQPQHF. The CDR3, as DNA: TGTGCCAGCAGTGTAAAGGGGGATCAGCCCCAGCATTTT. The chain combines TRBV12-3 or TRBV12-4 with TRBJ1-5; maybe TRBD1 (6 bases). This CDR3 spans 13 amino acids. V lost 5 bases and J 5 bases, leaving 10 bases between the germline ends.

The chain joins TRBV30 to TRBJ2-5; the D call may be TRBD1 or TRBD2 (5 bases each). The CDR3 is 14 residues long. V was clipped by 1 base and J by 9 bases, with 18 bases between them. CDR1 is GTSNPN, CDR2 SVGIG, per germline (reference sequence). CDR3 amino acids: CAWSAGTVGIAQYF. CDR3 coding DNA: TGTGCCTGGAGTGCAGGGACCGTGGGGATTGCCCAGTACTTC.

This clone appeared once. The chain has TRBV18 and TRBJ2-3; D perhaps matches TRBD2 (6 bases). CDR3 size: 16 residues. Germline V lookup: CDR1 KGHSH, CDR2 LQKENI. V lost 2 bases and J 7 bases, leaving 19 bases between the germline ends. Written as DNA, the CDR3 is TGTGCCAGCTCACCAAGGCTGGGACTTCAAGACAATACGCAGTATTTT. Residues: CASSPRLGLQDNTQYF.

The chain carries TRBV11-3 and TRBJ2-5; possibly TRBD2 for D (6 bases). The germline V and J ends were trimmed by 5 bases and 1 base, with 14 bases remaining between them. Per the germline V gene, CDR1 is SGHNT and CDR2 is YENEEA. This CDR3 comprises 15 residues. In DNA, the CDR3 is TGTGCCAGCAGCCCCCAAGCGGGTCCCCAAGAGACCCAGTACTTC. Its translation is CASSPQAGPQETQYF.

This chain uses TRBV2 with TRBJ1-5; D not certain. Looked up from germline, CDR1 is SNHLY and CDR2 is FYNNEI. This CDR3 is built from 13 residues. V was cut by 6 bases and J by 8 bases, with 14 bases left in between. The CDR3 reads CASSDQVGEPQHF. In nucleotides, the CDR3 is TGTGCCAGCAGCGATCAAGTCGGGGAGCCCCAGCATTTT. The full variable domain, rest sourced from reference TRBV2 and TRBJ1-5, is EPEVTQTPSHQVTQMGQEVILRCVPISNHLYFYWYRQILGQKVEFLVSFYNNEISEKSEIFDDQFSVERPDGSNFTLKIRSTKLEDSAMYFCASSDQVGEPQHFGDGTRLSIL.

The CDR3 DNA reads TGTGCCAGCAGTGCCCTAGGCAGTAACACTGAAGCTTTCTTT. Protein sequence: CASSALGSNTEAFF. V is TRBV6-2 or TRBV6-3 and J is TRBJ1-1; D unclear. Trimming shortened V by 5 bases and J by 2 bases, and 12 bases separated the two germline ends. Germline-derived CDR1 and CDR2 are MNHEY and SVGEGT. The CDR3 has 14 amino acids.

CDR3 nucleotide sequence: TGTGCCAGCAGCACCCAGGGGGGCTATGGCTACACCTTC. Its protein is CASSTQGGYGYTF. The chain is built from TRBV5-6 and TRBJ1-2; 7 bases agree with TRBD1. This CDR3 is 13 amino acids long. The germline V gene has CDR1 SGHDT and CDR2 YYEEEE. Trimming at V came to 4 bases and at J to 4 bases, leaving 4 bases not matched to a gene.

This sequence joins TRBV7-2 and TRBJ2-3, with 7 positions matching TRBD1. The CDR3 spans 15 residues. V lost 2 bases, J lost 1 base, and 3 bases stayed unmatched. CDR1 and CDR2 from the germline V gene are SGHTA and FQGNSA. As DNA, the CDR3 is TGTGCCAGCAGCTTAAATACAGGGGGCACAGATACGCAGTATTTT. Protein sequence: CASSLNTGGTDTQYF.

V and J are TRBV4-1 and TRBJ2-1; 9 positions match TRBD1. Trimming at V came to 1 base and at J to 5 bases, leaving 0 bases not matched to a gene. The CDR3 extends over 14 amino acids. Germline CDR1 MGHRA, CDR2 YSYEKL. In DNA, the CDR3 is TGCGCCAGCAGCCAAGGGGACAGGGACAATGAGCAGTTCTTC. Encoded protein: CASSQGDRDNEQFF.

The CDR3 protein is CASSLVGGTLNEKLFF. CDR3 nucleotide sequence: TGTGCCAGCAGCTTGGTCGGGGGGACGCTGAATGAAAAACTGTTTTTT. The V call is TRBV5-6, the J call TRBJ1-4; possible D gene TRBD1, 5 bases. The length of the CDR3 is 16 residues. Germline V gene lookup returns CDR1 SGHDT and CDR2 YYEEEE. Trimming shortened V by 0 bases and J by 5 bases, and 14 bases separated the two germline ends.

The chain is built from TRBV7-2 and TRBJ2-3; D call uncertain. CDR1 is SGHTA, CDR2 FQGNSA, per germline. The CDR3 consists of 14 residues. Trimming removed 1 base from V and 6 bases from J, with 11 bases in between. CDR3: CASSLGAGLDTQYF. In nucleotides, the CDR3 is TGTGCCAGCAGCTTAGGGGCCGGGCTGGATACGCAGTATTTT.

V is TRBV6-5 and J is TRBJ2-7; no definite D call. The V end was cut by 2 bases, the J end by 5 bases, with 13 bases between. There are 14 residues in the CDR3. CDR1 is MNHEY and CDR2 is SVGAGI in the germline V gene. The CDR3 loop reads CASSYSGIGNEQYF. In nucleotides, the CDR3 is TGTGCCAGCAGTTACAGTGGGATCGGAAACGAGCAGTACTTC.

DNA for the CDR3: TGTGCCAGCAGTCCCCGGGACAGGGGCACCGGGGAGCTGTTTTTT. Amino acids: CASSPRDRGTGELFF. The chain carries TRBV6-2 or TRBV6-3 and TRBJ2-2; 10 bases are a match to TRBD1. This CDR3 has 15 residues. Germline V gives CDR1 MNHEY, CDR2 SVGEGT. With 5 bases clipped from V and 4 bases from J, the junction kept 4 bases outside the gene matches.

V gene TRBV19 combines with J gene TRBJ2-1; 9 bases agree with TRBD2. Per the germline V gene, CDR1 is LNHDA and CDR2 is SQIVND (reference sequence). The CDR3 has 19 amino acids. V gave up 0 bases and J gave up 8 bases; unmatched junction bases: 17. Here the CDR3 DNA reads TGTGCCAGTAGTATAGATTCCCTCCGAATGCGGGAGGGCCTGGATGAGCAGTTCTTC. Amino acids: CASSIDSLRMREGLDEQFF.

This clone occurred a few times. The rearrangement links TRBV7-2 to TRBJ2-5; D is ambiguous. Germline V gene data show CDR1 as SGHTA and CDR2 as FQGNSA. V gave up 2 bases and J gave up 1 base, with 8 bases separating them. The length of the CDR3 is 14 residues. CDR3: CASSLKDGQETQYF. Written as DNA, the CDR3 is TGTGCCAGCAGCTTAAAAGACGGCCAAGAGACCCAGTACTTC.

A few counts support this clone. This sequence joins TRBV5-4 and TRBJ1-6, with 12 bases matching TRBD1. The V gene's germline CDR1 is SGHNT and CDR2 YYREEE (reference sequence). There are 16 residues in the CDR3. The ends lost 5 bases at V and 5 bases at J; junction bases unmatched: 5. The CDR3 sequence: CASSGGDRGHNSPLHF. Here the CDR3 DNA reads TGTGCCAGCAGTGGCGGGGACAGGGGGCATAATTCACCCCTCCACTTT.

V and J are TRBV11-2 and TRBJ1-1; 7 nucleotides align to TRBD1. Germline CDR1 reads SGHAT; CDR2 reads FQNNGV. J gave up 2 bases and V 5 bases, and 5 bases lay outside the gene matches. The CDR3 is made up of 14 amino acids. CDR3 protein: CASSPRQGNTEAFF. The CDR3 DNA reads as TGTGCCAGCAGCCCCAGACAGGGAAACACTGAAGCTTTCTTT. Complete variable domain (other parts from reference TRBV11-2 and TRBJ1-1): EAGVAQSPRYKIIEKRQSVAFWCNPISGHATLYWYQQILGQGPKLLIQFQNNGVVDDSQLPKDRFSAERLKGVDSTLKIQPAKLEDSAVYLCASSPRQGNTEAFFGQGTRLTVV.